The 15 T cell receptor beta chains below were found in one sample sequenced in a study of blood T cell repertoires in COVID-19. Profiling relied on immunoSEQ multiplex PCR, and the TCRdb table lists in-frame clones only, not all of them. The sample contains more than 200,000 clones, approximately 86% of which appear only once. Sequencing was performed on peripheral blood. Receptor source: a woman between 55 and 75 years old with COVID-19, enrolled during active disease.

This chain links TRBV7-3 with TRBJ2-1, with TRBD2 as a possible D gene (5 bases). This CDR3 is 14 amino acids long. V was trimmed by 5 bases and J by 5 bases, leaving 13 bases between them. Germline V gene lookup returns CDR1 SGHTA and CDR2 FQGTGA. Here the CDR3 reads CASSPSGRNNEQFF. For the CDR3, the DNA is TGTGCCAGCAGCCCAAGCGGAAGGAACAATGAGCAGTTCTTC.

This clone was seen just once. The chain joins TRBV6-2 or TRBV6-3 to TRBJ2-7; D might be TRBD2 (5 bases). Looked up from germline, CDR1 is MNHEY and CDR2 is SVGEGT. The CDR3 contains 14 residues. Trimming shortened V by 5 bases and J by 2 bases, and 13 bases separated the two germline ends. CDR3 in DNA: TGTGCCAGCAGTCCCGCGGGCAGACCCTACGAGCAGTACTTC. This translates into CASSPAGRPYEQYF.

The sample holds one count of this clone. This sequence joins TRBV5-1 and TRBJ2-7; 7 positions match TRBD2. Trimming at V came to 0 bases and at J to 4 bases, leaving 7 bases not matched to a gene. There are 15 residues in the CDR3. Germline loops: CDR1 SGHRS, CDR2 YFSETQ. The CDR3 spells CASSLGASGGYEQYF. In nucleotides, the CDR3 is TGCGCCAGCAGCTTGGGGGCTAGCGGAGGGTACGAGCAGTACTTC.

This clone was counted a single time. V gene TRBV19 combines with J gene TRBJ1-5; 8 positions agree with TRBD1. The V gene end was trimmed by 5 bases and the J gene end by 1 base; junction bases not matched to a gene: 7. Germline V gene data show CDR1 as LNHDA and CDR2 as SQIVND (reference sequence). The CDR3 is made up of 16 amino acids. The CDR3 loop reads CASSPQTGVSNQPQHF. Written as DNA, the CDR3 is TGTGCCAGTAGTCCGCAGACAGGGGTGAGCAATCAGCCCCAGCATTTT.

The chain links TRBV19 to TRBJ2-7, with TRBD1 identical over 7 bases. This CDR3 spans 14 amino acids. With 5 bases clipped from V and 5 bases from J, the junction kept 9 bases outside the gene matches. CDR1 is LNHDA, CDR2 SQIVND, per germline (reference sequence). The DNA of the CDR3 is TGTGCCAGTAGTGGGAGACAGGGACGAAACGAGCAGTACTTC. Its translation is CASSGRQGRNEQYF. Using reference TRBV19 and TRBJ2-7 for the parts outside the CDR3, the full variable domain is DGGITQSPKYLFRKEGQNVTLSCEQNLNHDAMYWYRQDPGQGLRLIYYSQIVNDFQKGDIAEGYSVSREKKESFPLTVTSAQKNPTAFYLCASSGRQGRNEQYFGPGTRLTVT.

V gene TRBV21-1 combines with J gene TRBJ2-7; the table's D call TRBD1 went unverified against the DNA. TRBV21-1 is recorded as a pseudogene. The CDR3 loop spans 16 amino acids. CDR3 loop: CASSKEDRKISYEQYF. As DNA, the CDR3 is TGTGCCAGCAGCAAAGAAGACAGGAAAATTTCCTACGAGCAGTACTTC.

The CDR3 region is CASLGLAQGEQYF. The CDR3 DNA follows: TGTGCCAGCCTAGGACTAGCGCAAGGAGAGCAGTACTTC. This sequence joins TRBV28 and TRBJ2-7, with 9 bases identical to TRBD2. In germline, CDR1 is MDHEN, CDR2 SYDVKM. V was pared by 8 bases and J by 7 bases, with 9 bases of the junction left unmatched. The CDR3 consists of 13 residues.

V usage is TRBV3-1 (or the pseudogene TRBV3-2) and J usage is TRBJ2-5; TRBD2 matches at 13 bases. V lost 4 bases and J lost 5; bases outside the gene matches: 10. Per the germline V gene, CDR1 is LGHDT and CDR2 is YNNKEL (reference sequence). The CDR3 has 17 residues. The DNA for the CDR3 is TGTGCCAGCAGCCCCTGGACTAGCGGGAGATCGGTGGAGACCCAGTACTTC. It translates to CASSPWTSGRSVETQYF.

This clone has a count of ten or more. Germline is not matched at one junction end, which may reflect a read error. The chain has TRBV28 and TRBJ1-2; no clear D gene. The CDR3 runs 11 residues. Germline loops: CDR1 MDHEN, CDR2 SYDVKM. The CDR3 loop is CASGNNRERAF. In DNA form, the CDR3 reads TGTGCCAGCGGGAACAACCGGGAGAGAGCCTTC.

V and J are TRBV6-5 and TRBJ2-5, with D possibly TRBD1 on 6 matching bases. Germline loops: CDR1 MNHEY, CDR2 SVGAGI. The CDR3 sequence is 13 residues long. V was pared by 6 bases and J by 3 bases, with 11 bases between. The CDR3 bases are TGTGCCAGCAGGTTTTGGACAGAAGAGACCCAGTACTTC. It encodes CASRFWTEETQYF.

This clone was recorded only once. The V call is TRBV7-3, the J call TRBJ2-2, with 7 bases lining up with TRBD2. The V segment lost 3 bases and the J segment 7 bases; nucleotides outside the gene matches: 5. Germline CDR1 SGHTA, CDR2 FQGTGA. The CDR3 covers 14 residues. The CDR3: CASSFGGEGGELFF. As DNA, the CDR3 is TGTGCCAGCAGCTTTGGCGGGGAGGGCGGGGAGCTGTTTTTT.

The CDR3 loop is CASSPDGLPGNTIYF. DNA for the CDR3: TGTGCCAGTAGTCCCGACGGACTGCCCGGGAACACCATATATTTT. The genes are TRBV19 and TRBJ1-3; D is ambiguous. The CDR3 is made up of 15 amino acids. Germline-derived CDR1 and CDR2 are LNHDA and SQIVND (reference sequence). V was cut by 5 bases and J by 7 bases, with 18 bases left in between.

This clone has more than one count but fewer than ten. The chain links TRBV5-1 to TRBJ1-1, with 8 bases matching TRBD1. V gave up 4 bases and J gave up 3 bases; unmatched junction bases: 8. The germline V gene has CDR1 SGHRS and CDR2 YFSETQ. This CDR3 is built from 15 residues. CDR3 protein: CASSTRTGRDTEAFF. CDR3 nucleotide sequence: TGCGCCAGCAGCACGAGGACAGGGAGGGACACTGAAGCTTTCTTT.

The chain links TRBV9 to TRBJ2-3, with 8 bases aligning to TRBD1. Per germline, CDR1 SGDLS and CDR2 YYNGEE. V shed 2 bases and J 3 bases; nucleotides not matched to a gene: 2. The CDR3 runs 14 residues. The CDR3 nucleotides are TGTGCCAGCAGCGTCAGACAGGGGACAGATACGCAGTATTTT. It codes for CASSVRQGTDTQYF.

The J gene is TRBJ2-1, the V gene TRBV6-2 or TRBV6-3; 7 bases agree with TRBD2. The V and J ends lost 0 bases and 5 bases, in that order; junction bases with no gene match: 1. CDR1 and CDR2 (germline): MNHEY, SVGEGT. The CDR3 totals 14 residues. As DNA, the CDR3 is TGTGCCAGCAGTTACTCGGGAGGGCACAATGAGCAGTTCTTC. This sequence encodes CASSYSGGHNEQFF.